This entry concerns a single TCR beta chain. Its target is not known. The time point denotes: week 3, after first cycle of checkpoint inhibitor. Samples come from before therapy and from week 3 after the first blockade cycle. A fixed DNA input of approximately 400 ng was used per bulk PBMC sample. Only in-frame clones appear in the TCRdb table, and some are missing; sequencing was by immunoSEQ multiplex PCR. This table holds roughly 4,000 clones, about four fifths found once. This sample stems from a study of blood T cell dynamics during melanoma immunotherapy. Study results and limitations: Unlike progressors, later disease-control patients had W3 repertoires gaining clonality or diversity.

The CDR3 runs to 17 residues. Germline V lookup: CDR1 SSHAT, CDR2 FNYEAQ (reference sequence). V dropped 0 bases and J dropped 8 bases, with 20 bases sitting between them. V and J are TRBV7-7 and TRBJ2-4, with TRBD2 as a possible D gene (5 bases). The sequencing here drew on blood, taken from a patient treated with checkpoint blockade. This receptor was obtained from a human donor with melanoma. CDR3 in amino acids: CASSLAGIGVQEDIQYF. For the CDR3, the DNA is TGTGCCAGCAGCTTAGCGGGGATCGGGGTCCAAGAGGACATTCAGTACTTC.